One TCR beta chain is described in this entry. The CDR3 spans 15 residues. Germline CDR1 and CDR2: MDHEN and SYDVKM. J was trimmed by 6 bases and V by 7 bases; bases with no gene match: 13. The sample originates from a study of cytomegalovirus exposure and HLA in healthy donors. Though nominally healthy at sampling, donors likely had unrecorded immune exposures. Use of 60 Vbeta and 13 Jbeta primers characterized the PCR. The protocol was immunoSEQ multiplex PCR, while the TCRdb copy is restricted to in-frame clones and leaves out a portion. The sample includes some 270,000 clones, roughly 91% of them seen just once.

Input material: PBMCs. The clonotype originates from a girl aged 2-15 years in good health and CMV-seronegative. The chain couples TRBV28 to TRBJ2-7, with 9 bases identical to TRBD1. The DNA of the CDR3 is TGTGCCAGCAAAATGGGGGGACAGGGAGCGAGCGAGCAGTACTTC. This codes for CASKMGGQGASEQYF.